These 6 T cell receptor beta chains came from one sample sequenced in a study of blood T cell repertoires in COVID-19. The data were produced by immunoSEQ multiplex PCR, yet TCRdb's version contains in-frame clones alone and is incomplete. The sample holds fewer than 110,000 clones, 85% to 95% seen once. The sequenced sample was peripheral blood. These TCRs come from a woman aged 25 to 39 with acute or convalescent COVID-19.

The chain uses TRBV2 and TRBJ1-3; D gene unclear. The CDR3 has 13 amino acids. The germline V gene has CDR1 SNHLY and CDR2 FYNNEI. Trimming cost V 3 bases and J 0 bases, with 3 bases left between them. CDR3 sequence (DNA): TGTGCCAGCAGTGAGCGCTCTGGAAACACCATATATTTT. The encoded protein is CASSERSGNTIYF.

The genes are TRBV7-2 and TRBJ1-3, with 11 nucleotides matching TRBD1. The V gene end was trimmed by 2 bases and the J gene end by 4 bases; junction bases not matched to a gene: 4. The length of the CDR3 is 16 residues. Looked up from germline, CDR1 is SGHTA and CDR2 is FQGNSA. The CDR3 loop reads CASSLSGQGAGNTIYF. In DNA, the CDR3 is TGTGCCAGCAGCTTATCCGGACAGGGGGCGGGAAACACCATATATTTT.

The chain has TRBV19 and TRBJ1-1, with TRBD1 identical over 9 bases. In germline, CDR1 is LNHDA, CDR2 SQIVND (reference sequence). The CDR3 has 15 residues. With 3 bases clipped from V and 6 bases from J, the junction kept 8 bases outside the gene matches. CDR3 loop: CASSMKQGASAEAFF. In DNA, the CDR3 is TGTGCCAGTAGTATGAAACAGGGGGCTTCGGCTGAAGCTTTCTTT.

The chain recombines TRBV27 with TRBJ2-1; 8 bases align to TRBD1. V lost 2 bases and J lost 6; bases outside the gene matches: 12. The CDR3 has 17 residues. Germline V gives CDR1 MNHEY, CDR2 SMNVEV (reference sequence). The CDR3 is CASSLGLLDRVSNEQFF. DNA of the CDR3: TGTGCCAGCAGTTTAGGTCTCCTGGACAGGGTTTCCAATGAGCAGTTCTTC.

J is TRBJ1-4 and V is TRBV10-1; no firm D call. The length of the CDR3 is 18 residues. Germline CDR1 and CDR2: WNHNN and SYGVQD (reference sequence). Trimming left V 8 bases short and J 2 bases short, with 24 bases between. Here the CDR3 reads CASGEPEPNIVTNEKLFF. CDR3 coding DNA: TGCGCCAGCGGAGAACCAGAACCAAATATTGTCACTAATGAAAAACTGTTTTTT.

The J gene is TRBJ1-2, the V gene TRBV11-2; TRBD1 matches at 7 bases. This CDR3 is built from 17 residues. Trimming at V came to 0 bases and at J to 3 bases, leaving 10 bases not matched to a gene. Germline CDR1 is SGHAT and CDR2 is FQNNGV. The CDR3 DNA reads as TGTGCCAGCAGCTTAGATCGCCAGGGGGATAATGACTATGGCTACACCTTC. This translates into CASSLDRQGDNDYGYTF.